This is a list of T cell receptor beta chains from one sample in a study of CD8 T cells in ankylosing spondylitis. TCRdb re-analysed the 5' RACE reads in MiXCR, keeping a single row per CDR3 protein. The table records roughly 200,000 distinct CDR3 sequences, roughly 25% of them present only once. Material: blood, either unsorted or a sorted T cell fraction (not recorded which). These TCRs come from a male donor with ankylosing spondylitis or in good health (not recorded which). The CDR3 runs from the conserved cysteine through the conserved F or W. D genes are given only for firm matches. Size tells how often a clone was seen (once, few, many) or the class of an expanded clone, and some rows leave it out.

CDR3nt	CDR3aa	abundance	v_gene	j_gene	d_gene
TGTGCCAGCAGTGAAGGGGCCAGCTCCTATAATTCACCCCTCCACTTT	CASSEGASSYNSPLHF	few	TRBV2	TRBJ1-6	-
TGTGCCAGCACTATTGGACTAGCGGGTACGGCAGAGCAGTTCTTC	CASTIGLAGTAEQFF	many	TRBV25-1	TRBJ2-1	TRBD2
TGCAGTGCTCAAGCCCCTACCCAACTAGCCAAAAACATTCAGTACTTC	CSAQAPTQLAKNIQYF	-	TRBV20-1	TRBJ2-4	-
TGCGCCAGCAGCCAAAACCCTAGCGGGAGGGCAAATGAGCAGTTCTTC	CASSQNPSGRANEQFF	-	TRBV4-3	TRBJ2-1	TRBD2
TGCGCCAGCAGCCAAGGACAGGGGGGACAAAAACTGTTTTTT	CASSQGQGGQKLFF	-	TRBV4-1	TRBJ1-4	TRBD1
TGCGCCAGCAGCTTGGTAGGGACAGGGGCCAACTACAATGAGCAGTTCTTC	CASSLVGTGANYNEQFF	once	TRBV5-1	TRBJ2-1	TRBD1
TGCGCCAGCAGCCAAGGTCCGGGACAGTCCTACGAGCAGTACTTC	CASSQGPGQSYEQYF	many	TRBV4-1	TRBJ2-7	TRBD1
TGTGCCAGCAGTACAGGGAACACCGGGGAGCTGTTTTTT	CASSTGNTGELFF	-	TRBV6-1	TRBJ2-2	-
TGCAGCATGGGACAGGGCTCCTACGAGCAGTACTTC	CSMGQGSYEQYF	-	TRBV29-1	TRBJ2-7	TRBD1
TGTGCCAGCAGTGAACTAACTTTGGGGGGAAATTATGGCTACACCTTC	CASSELTLGGNYGYTF	many	TRBV25-1	TRBJ1-2	-
TGTGCCACCAGTGCGGATTCACCCCTCCACTTT	CATSADSPLHF	-	TRBV24-1	TRBJ1-6	-
TGCAGTGCTAGGAGACATGACGCTCAAGAGATCCAGTACTTC	CSARRHDAQEIQYF	-	TRBV20-1	TRBJ2-5	-
TGTGCCAGCAGTGACCTAGCGGGAGGCAACACCGGGGAGCTGTTTTTT	CASSDLAGGNTGELFF	many	TRBV2	TRBJ2-2	TRBD2
TGTGCCAGCAGCTTAGAAGGAGGGCTCCCCTACGAGCAGTACTTC	CASSLEGGLPYEQYF	-	TRBV11-1	TRBJ2-7	-
TGCAGCGTTGGCCCGGTAGCGGGAGGTCGGGATACGCAGTATTTT	CSVGPVAGGRDTQYF	-	TRBV29-1	TRBJ2-3	TRBD2
TGTGCCAGCAGACCCTCTACAGGAGACAATCAGCCCCAGCATTTT	CASRPSTGDNQPQHF	few	TRBV6-1	TRBJ1-5	-
TGTGCCAGCCGACGGGACAGGCCCTACAATGAGCAGTTCTTC	CASRRDRPYNEQFF	once	TRBV12-3/TRBV12-4	TRBJ2-1	TRBD1
TGCAGCGTTTCGGGTGGGAGAGGTGCAAGTGAAGCTTTCTTT	CSVSGGRGASEAFF	many	TRBV29-1	TRBJ1-1	-
TGCGCCAGCAGCCGAGAACAGGGGGCATGGACTGAAGCTTTCTTT	CASSREQGAWTEAFF	many	TRBV5-1	TRBJ1-1	TRBD1
TGTGCTAGCAGCTTGCGGACAGCAACCGGGACCCAGTACTTC	CASSLRTATGTQYF	many	TRBV7-7	TRBJ2-5	-
TGCGCCAGCAGCCGTGGGACAGGGAACTACGAGCAGTCCTTC	CASSRGTGNYEQSF	-	TRBV5-1	TRBJ2-7	TRBD1
TGTGCCACCAGCTGGGGCCAGAATAATTCACCCCTCCACTTT	CATSWGQNNSPLHF	-	TRBV15	TRBJ1-6	-
TGTGCCAGTAGTAGCCCGACAGGGAGGGCCTATGGCTACACCTTC	CASSSPTGRAYGYTF	many	TRBV19	TRBJ1-2	TRBD1
TGTGCCAGCAGCCAAAGGGAGTTCGGGGCGTACCGCACCGGGGAGCTGTTTTTT	CASSQREFGAYRTGELFF	many	TRBV3-1	TRBJ2-2	-
TGCAGTGCTAGAGTTGGCAGGGACTTCCACGAGCAGTACTTC	CSARVGRDFHEQYF	-	TRBV20-1	TRBJ2-7	-
TGTGCCAGCAGCCCGACAGCCGGCTCCTACAATGAGCAGTTCTTC	CASSPTAGSYNEQFF	many	TRBV3-1	TRBJ2-1	-
TGTGCCAGCTCACCATCGCAGCTAGTGGCGGGTGAGCAGTTCTTC	CASSPSQLVAGEQFF	-	TRBV18	TRBJ2-1	-
TGCAGCGTTGATGGGACAGGGGGCGGAGAGACCCAGTACTTC	CSVDGTGGGETQYF	many	TRBV29-1	TRBJ2-5	TRBD1
TGTGCCAGCAGCCCCGAAAGACTAGCCTCCTACAATGAGCAGTTCTTC	CASSPERLASYNEQFF	few	TRBV9	TRBJ2-1	TRBD2
TGTGCCAGCAGTTTAGCCCACCAAGGGGCCAATCAGCCCCAGCATTTT	CASSLAHQGANQPQHF	many	TRBV12-3/TRBV12-4	TRBJ1-5	-
TGCGCCAGCAGCCAAGATACAGGGAGAGGAGATACGCAGTATTTT	CASSQDTGRGDTQYF	-	TRBV4-3	TRBJ2-3	-
TGTGCCAGCAGTCGGGACAGGGGAGGACAAGAGACCCAGTACTTC	CASSRDRGGQETQYF	many	TRBV2	TRBJ2-5	TRBD1
TGCAGTGCTAGAGATGTAGGACAGGGGTTTTACAATGAGCAGTTCTTC	CSARDVGQGFYNEQFF	-	TRBV20-1	TRBJ2-1	TRBD1
TGTGCCAGCACCCGCTTGGGTGTGCGGGGGACGAACACCGGGGAGCTGTTTTTT	CASTRLGVRGTNTGELFF	-	TRBV6-1	TRBJ2-2	TRBD2
TGCAGTGCTAGAGATTGGGGGAAAGCGGCTCCCTACGAGCAGTACTTC	CSARDWGKAAPYEQYF	-	TRBV20-1	TRBJ2-7	-
TGCAGTGCTTTGGGGGGAGGGGCCAATCAGCCCCAGCATTTT	CSALGGGANQPQHF	-	TRBV20-1	TRBJ1-5	-
TGTGCCACCAGCAGAGCAGACAGGGGTGGTGAAAAACTGTTTTTT	CATSRADRGGEKLFF	many	TRBV15	TRBJ1-4	TRBD1
TGCGCCAGCAGCTACGACAGCCGAAATGAAAAACTGTTTTTT	CASSYDSRNEKLFF	once	TRBV5-1	TRBJ1-4	-
TGCAGTGCTAGAGTTTTGTCCTCTGGGGCCAACGTCCTGACTTTC	CSARVLSSGANVLTF	many	TRBV20-1	TRBJ2-6	-
TGCAGCGCCGGGGACAGGGCGCAAGAGACCCAGTACTTC	CSAGDRAQETQYF	few	TRBV29-1	TRBJ2-5	TRBD1
TGCGCCAGCAGCTTGGACAATGTCTACGAGCAGTACTTC	CASSLDNVYEQYF	-	TRBV5-1	TRBJ2-7	-
TGTGCCAGCAGCCCCACAGGGCCCGTCACCGGGGAGCTGTTTTTT	CASSPTGPVTGELFF	many	TRBV12-3/TRBV12-4	TRBJ2-2	-
TGTGCCGGACGCCCAGGGGTTAGCAATCAGCCCCAGCATTTT	CAGRPGVSNQPQHF	many	TRBV24-1	TRBJ1-5	-
TGCAGCGTCGACAGGGTGAAGACCCAGTACTTC	CSVDRVKTQYF	few	TRBV29-1	TRBJ2-5	TRBD1
TGTGCCAGCAGTGGACAGTCGAACACTGAAGCTTTCTTT	CASSGQSNTEAFF	many	TRBV2	TRBJ1-1	-
TGTGCCAGCAGCTTAAACCATGAGCAGTTCTTC	CASSLNHEQFF	-	TRBV7-3	TRBJ2-1	-
TGTGCCAGCAGCCAGGGGTATCGTGGCTACACCTTC	CASSQGYRGYTF	-	TRBV12-3/TRBV12-4	TRBJ1-2	-